These T cell receptor beta chains were read from a single sample in a study of spatial heterogeneity in lung cancer. TCRdb ran MiXCR on the 5' RACE reads and lists one entry per CDR3 protein. The sample carries about 8,100 distinct CDR3 sequences, over 5% recorded once. This sample comprised lung tumor tissue, obtained at surgery. These receptors were taken from a male donor with early-stage non-small cell lung cancer. CDR3s include the opening cysteine and the closing phenylalanine or tryptophan. The D gene is left open where the match is weak. Only some rows state a clone size, as once, few, many or a class for expanded clones.

V: TRBV20-1; D: -; J: TRBJ1-2; size: many; DNA: TGCAGTGCTAGAGATCGGGGGCAGGATGGCTACACCTTC; CDR3: CSARDRGQDGYTF
V: TRBV7-2; D: TRBD1; J: TRBJ1-2; size: many; DNA: TGTGCCAGCAGCCCAGACAGGGGGCGAGAATATGGCTACACCTTC; CDR3: CASSPDRGREYGYTF
V: TRBV6-5; D: TRBD2; J: TRBJ2-7; size: many; DNA: TGTGCCAGCAGTTTGGGAGGGCGCTACGAGCAGTACTTC; CDR3: CASSLGGRYEQYF
V: TRBV7-3; D: TRBD2; J: TRBJ2-7; size: many; DNA: TGTGCCAGCAGCCCCGGCGGGAGGGCCTACGAGCAGTACTTC; CDR3: CASSPGGRAYEQYF
V: TRBV6-5; D: TRBD2; J: TRBJ2-5; size: many; DNA: TGTGCCAGCAGTTACTCGACTAGCCTGAGCCACATGGAGACCCAGTACTTC; CDR3: CASSYSTSLSHMETQYF
V: TRBV30; D: -; J: TRBJ2-5; size: many; DNA: TGTGCCTGGAGTCGCCTGGGGGAGACCCAGTACTTC; CDR3: CAWSRLGETQYF
V: TRBV14; D: -; J: TRBJ2-3; size: medium-sized; DNA: TGTGCCAGCAGCCAAGTACCAGGGGCCCAGTGGGATACGCAGTATTTT; CDR3: CASSQVPGAQWDTQYF
V: TRBV5-3; D: -; J: TRBJ2-5; size: many; DNA: TGTGCCAGAAAACGACAGGGAGGGGAGACCCAGTACTTC; CDR3: CARKRQGGETQYF
V: TRBV7-9; D: -; J: TRBJ2-3; size: many; DNA: TGTGCCAGCAGCCCCTTAGCAGATACGCAGTATTTT; CDR3: CASSPLADTQYF
V: TRBV9; D: TRBD1; J: TRBJ1-2; size: many; DNA: TGTGCCAGCACCCTAGGACAGGGCATTGGCTACACCTTC; CDR3: CASTLGQGIGYTF
V: TRBV5-1; D: TRBD2; J: TRBJ2-1; size: many; DNA: TGCGCCAGCAGCTCCGATAGCGGGAGGGCCGGGTATGAGCAGTTCTTC; CDR3: CASSSDSGRAGYEQFF
V: TRBV11-3; D: -; J: TRBJ1-6; size: many; DNA: TGTGCCAGCAGCTTAGAGGGAGGCTCACCCCTCCACTTT; CDR3: CASSLEGGSPLHF
V: TRBV7-2; D: -; J: TRBJ2-3; size: many; DNA: TGTGCCAGCAGCTTAGTCGGCGAGCGACGTAACACGCAGTATTTT; CDR3: CASSLVGERRNTQYF
V: TRBV11-2; D: -; J: TRBJ1-5; size: many; DNA: TGTGCCAGCAGCCCCTCCCGGGGCGATCAGCCCCAGCATTTT; CDR3: CASSPSRGDQPQHF
V: TRBV2; D: TRBD1; J: TRBJ1-2; size: many; DNA: TGTGCCACCACCTACGGGGACAGGGTGTCGGGCTACACCTTC; CDR3: CATTYGDRVSGYTF
V: TRBV4-2; D: TRBD2; J: TRBJ2-3; size: many; DNA: TGTGCCAGCACCACACGCGGGGGGGCAATAGATACGCAGTATTTT; CDR3: CASTTRGGAIDTQYF
V: TRBV30; D: TRBD1; J: TRBJ2-2; size: medium-sized; DNA: TGTGCCTGGAATCGACAGGGGCCCGGGGAGCTGTTTTTT; CDR3: CAWNRQGPGELFF
V: TRBV20-1; D: TRBD2; J: TRBJ2-7; size: many; DNA: TGCAGTGCTAGCGACCAGACTAGCGGTGGCCACGAGCAGTACTTC; CDR3: CSASDQTSGGHEQYF
V: TRBV9; D: TRBD2; J: TRBJ2-1; size: few; DNA: TGTGCCAGCAGCCCCCGGGGCTCTAGCGGCCAGTCCTACAATGAGCAGTTCTTC; CDR3: CASSPRGSSGQSYNEQFF
V: TRBV7-9; D: TRBD1; J: TRBJ1-4; size: -; DNA: TGTGCCAGCAGCACCCGACTCGACAGGGGTGGCGAAAAACTGTTTTTT; CDR3: CASSTRLDRGGEKLFF
V: TRBV9; D: TRBD1; J: TRBJ1-5; size: few; DNA: TGTGCCAGCAGCGCCACCCAGGGGGCAGTTCAGCCCCAGCATTTT; CDR3: CASSATQGAVQPQHF
V: TRBV18; D: -; J: TRBJ2-3; size: large; DNA: TGTGCCAGCTCACCGGTCGGAGGGACAGATACGCAGTATTTT; CDR3: CASSPVGGTDTQYF
V: TRBV9; D: -; J: TRBJ2-3; size: many; DNA: TGTGCCAGCAGCGTAGCTGGCAGGGTTACAGATACGCAGTATTTT; CDR3: CASSVAGRVTDTQYF
V: TRBV4-1; D: -; J: TRBJ1-2; size: -; DNA: TGCGCCAGCAGCCAAGTGGAGGAGATACCCCTCTATGGCTACACCTTC; CDR3: CASSQVEEIPLYGYTF
V: TRBV7-9; D: -; J: TRBJ2-2; size: many; DNA: TGTGCCAGCAGCTTACCGGCCGACACCGGGGAGCTGTTTTTT; CDR3: CASSLPADTGELFF
V: TRBV6-2/TRBV6-3; D: TRBD1; J: TRBJ1-5; size: many; DNA: TGTGCCAGCGGGCGGACAGGCCTTAATCAGCCCCAGCATTTT; CDR3: CASGRTGLNQPQHF
V: TRBV11-2; D: -; J: TRBJ1-2; size: many; DNA: TGTGCCAGCAGCTGGGAGCTTAACTATGGCTACACCTTC; CDR3: CASSWELNYGYTF
V: TRBV6-6; D: -; J: TRBJ1-5; size: many; DNA: TGTGCCAGCAGTTACTCGGGACACAATAGCAATCAGCCCCAGCATTTT; CDR3: CASSYSGHNSNQPQHF
V: TRBV29-1; D: TRBD2; J: TRBJ2-5; size: medium-sized; DNA: TGCAGCGTTATACGAGCGGGGGTTACTGGAGAGACCCAGTACTTC; CDR3: CSVIRAGVTGETQYF
V: TRBV9; D: TRBD1; J: TRBJ2-1; size: many; DNA: TGTGCCAGCGGGGGACAGGGCTACAATGAGCAGTTCTTC; CDR3: CASGGQGYNEQFF
V: TRBV27; D: -; J: TRBJ1-6; size: medium-sized; DNA: TGTGCCAGCAGTTTAAGGCGGGGTGAGTCCTATAATTCACCCCTCCACTTT; CDR3: CASSLRRGESYNSPLHF
V: TRBV5-4; D: TRBD1; J: TRBJ1-1; size: medium-sized; DNA: TGTGCCAGCAGCCCCGGGGACAGCACTGAAGCTTTCTTT; CDR3: CASSPGDSTEAFF
V: TRBV4-3; D: TRBD2; J: TRBJ2-1; size: many; DNA: TGCGCCAGCAGCCAAGATAGCAGCGGGAAGTACAATGAGCAGTTCTTC; CDR3: CASSQDSSGKYNEQFF
V: TRBV6-1; D: -; J: TRBJ2-5; size: many; DNA: TGTGCCAGCAGTGAACCACGAACAACTCAAGAGACCCAGTACTTC; CDR3: CASSEPRTTQETQYF
V: TRBV11-1; D: -; J: TRBJ2-5; size: many; DNA: TGTGCCAGCAGCTTAGCGCTTGTCAGGCAAGAGACCCAGTACTTC; CDR3: CASSLALVRQETQYF
V: TRBV24-1; D: TRBD1; J: TRBJ2-5; size: medium-sized; DNA: TGTGCCACCCAGGGGGCGGGAGAGACCCAGTACTTC; CDR3: CATQGAGETQYF
V: TRBV20-1; D: -; J: TRBJ2-1; size: few; DNA: TGCAGTGCTAGGAGTCGGGCGTGGGGCCCCTACAATGAGCAGTTCTTC; CDR3: CSARSRAWGPYNEQFF
V: TRBV6-6; D: TRBD1; J: TRBJ2-2; size: medium-sized; DNA: TGTGCCAGCAGTTATTCGACAGGGTTGGCCGGGGAGCTGTTTTTT; CDR3: CASSYSTGLAGELFF
V: TRBV20-1; D: TRBD1; J: TRBJ1-1; size: medium-sized; DNA: TGCAGTGAAGGGACAGGGATCTACACTGAAGCTTTCTTT; CDR3: CSEGTGIYTEAFF
V: TRBV5-5; D: -; J: TRBJ2-2; size: many; DNA: TGTGCCAGCAGCTTGGTAGGGACGAACACCGGGGAGCTGTTTTTT; CDR3: CASSLVGTNTGELFF
V: TRBV6-2/TRBV6-3; D: TRBD1; J: TRBJ2-3; size: many; DNA: TGTGCCAGCAGTCGTGGACAGGGAGGCACAGATACGCAGTATTTT; CDR3: CASSRGQGGTDTQYF
V: TRBV14; D: TRBD2; J: TRBJ2-5; size: many; DNA: TGTGCCAGCAGCCTAGAGCGGGGGGTCTTAGAGACCCAGTACTTC; CDR3: CASSLERGVLETQYF
V: TRBV13; D: -; J: TRBJ1-2; size: many; DNA: TGTGCCAGCAGCTTGGGAAGCAGTTATGGCTACACCTTC; CDR3: CASSLGSSYGYTF
V: TRBV12-3/TRBV12-4; D: TRBD1; J: TRBJ2-7; size: -; DNA: TGTGCCAGCAGTTTCGCGGACAGGGACTACGAGCAGTACTTC; CDR3: CASSFADRDYEQYF
V: TRBV20-1; D: TRBD1; J: TRBJ2-3; size: many; DNA: TGCAGTGCTAGCCCGGGACAGGTAAAAGATACGCAGTATTTT; CDR3: CSASPGQVKDTQYF
V: TRBV2; D: TRBD2; J: TRBJ2-5; size: -; DNA: TGTGCCAGCAGTGAAATGGCGGGGGGGCAAGAGACCCAGTACTTC; CDR3: CASSEMAGGQETQYF